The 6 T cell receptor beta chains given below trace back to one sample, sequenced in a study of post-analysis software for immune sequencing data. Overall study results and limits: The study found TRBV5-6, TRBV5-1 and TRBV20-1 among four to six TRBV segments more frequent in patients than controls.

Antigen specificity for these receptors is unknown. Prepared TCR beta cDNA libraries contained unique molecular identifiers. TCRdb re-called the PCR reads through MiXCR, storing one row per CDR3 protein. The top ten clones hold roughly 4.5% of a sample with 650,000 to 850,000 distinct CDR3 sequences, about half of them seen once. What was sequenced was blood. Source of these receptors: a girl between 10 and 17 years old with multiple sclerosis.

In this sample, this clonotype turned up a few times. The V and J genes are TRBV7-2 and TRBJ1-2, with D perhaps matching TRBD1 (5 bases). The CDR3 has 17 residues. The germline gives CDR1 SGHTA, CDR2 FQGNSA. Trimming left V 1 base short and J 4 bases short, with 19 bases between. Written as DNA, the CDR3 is TGTGCCAGCAGCTTAGATCCCGGGACCACATTGTCCTATGGCTACACCTTC. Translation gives CASSLDPGTTLSYGYTF.

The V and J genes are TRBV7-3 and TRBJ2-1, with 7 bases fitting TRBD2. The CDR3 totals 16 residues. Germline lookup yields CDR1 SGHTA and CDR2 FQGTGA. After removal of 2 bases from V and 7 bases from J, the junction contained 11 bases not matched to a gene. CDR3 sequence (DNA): TGTGCCAGCAGCTTAGAGGCGGCGGGAGTAGTGAATGAGCAGTTCTTC. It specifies CASSLEAAGVVNEQFF.

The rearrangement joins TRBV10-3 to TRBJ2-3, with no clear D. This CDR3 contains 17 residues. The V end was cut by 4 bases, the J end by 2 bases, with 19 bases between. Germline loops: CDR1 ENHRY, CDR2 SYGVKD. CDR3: CAISGIALGFSTDTQYF. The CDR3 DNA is TGTGCCATCAGTGGTATCGCATTGGGGTTTTCCACAGATACGCAGTATTTT.

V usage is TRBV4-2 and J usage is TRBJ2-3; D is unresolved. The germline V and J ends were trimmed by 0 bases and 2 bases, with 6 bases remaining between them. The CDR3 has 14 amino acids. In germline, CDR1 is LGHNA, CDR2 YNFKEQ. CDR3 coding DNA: TGTGCCAGCAGCCAAGAGGTCGCCACAGATACGCAGTATTTT. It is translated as CASSQEVATDTQYF.

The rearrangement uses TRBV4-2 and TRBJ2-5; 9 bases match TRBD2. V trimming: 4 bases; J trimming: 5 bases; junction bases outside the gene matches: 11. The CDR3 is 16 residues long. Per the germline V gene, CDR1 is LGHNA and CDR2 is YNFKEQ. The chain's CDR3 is CASSPTPAGGAETQYF. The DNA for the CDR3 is TGTGCCAGCAGCCCAACCCCAGCGGGAGGTGCGGAGACCCAGTACTTC.

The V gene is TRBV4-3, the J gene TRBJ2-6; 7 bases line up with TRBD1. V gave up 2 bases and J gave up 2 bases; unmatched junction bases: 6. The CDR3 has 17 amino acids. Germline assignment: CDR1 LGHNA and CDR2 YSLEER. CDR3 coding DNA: TGCGCCAGCAGCCAAAAACAGGGGAACCCTGGGGCCAACGTCCTGACTTTC. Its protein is CASSQKQGNPGANVLTF.